This T cell receptor beta chain was sequenced during a study of blood T cell repertoires in COVID-19. Across the whole study: From the United States, Italy and Spain came samples of acute and convalescent COVID-19.

Those who participated ranged in age from about 18 to 89 years and resided in approximately 23 US areas. Donors were grouped by their self-reported clinical history. Original analysis: Reference gene primer amplification gave estimated nucleated cell counts. Repertoires were generated with immunoSEQ multiplex PCR, while TCRdb's copy carries only in-frame clones and drops some. Clone size and V and J calls were adopted from that table, with D and trimming inferred from the DNA. The sample lists more than 200,000 clones; roughly 90% were seen once. The CDR3 loop spans 16 amino acids. V lost 4 bases and J lost 4, with 19 bases in between. Germline lookup yields CDR1 LGHDT and CDR2 YNNKEL (reference sequence).

The chain joins TRBV3-1 (or the pseudogene TRBV3-2) to TRBJ1-2, with TRBD1 as a possible D gene (5 bases). Input material: PBMCs or T cells enriched from blood (not recorded which). This receptor was obtained from a woman aged 30 to 39 who had recovered from COVID-19. The CDR3 DNA reads TGTGCCAGCAGCCTCCTTATCAGGGAAGAGGCCTATGGCTACACCTTC. Translated: CASSLLIREEAYGYTF.